The sequence of this TCR beta chain was determined in a study of T cells after yellow fever vaccination. CDR3 length: 16 amino acids. Losses at the gene ends were 5 bases for V and 2 bases for J; bases not matched to a gene: 9. Germline V CDR1 and CDR2: SGHNT, YYREEE (reference sequence). Findings and limits, study-wide: Clones from primary vaccination mostly reappeared after the booster (around 96% CD4, approximately 88% CD8).

With regard to this clonotype: As yet, its antigen is unknown.

TCRdb re-analysed the 5' RACE reads in MiXCR, keeping a single row per CDR3 protein. The sample yields roughly 120,000 distinct CDR3 sequences, around 8% seen once. This TCR came from a man aged 25-40 years who received the YFV17D yellow fever vaccine. The V gene is TRBV5-4, the J gene TRBJ2-3, with TRBD2 matching 9 bases. The sample was CD8+ T cells sorted from PBMCs, taken 45 days after the yellow fever booster vaccination. CDR3 amino acids: CASSQEREENTDTQYF. The CDR3 region has the DNA TGTGCCAGCAGTCAGGAGCGGGAGGAAAACACAGATACGCAGTATTTT.